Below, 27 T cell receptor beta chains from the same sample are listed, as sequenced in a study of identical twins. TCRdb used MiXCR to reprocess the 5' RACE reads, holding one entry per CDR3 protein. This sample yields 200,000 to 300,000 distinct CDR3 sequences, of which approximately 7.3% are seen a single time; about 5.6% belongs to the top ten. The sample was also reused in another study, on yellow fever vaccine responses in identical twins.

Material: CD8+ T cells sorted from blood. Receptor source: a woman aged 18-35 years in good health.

CDR3 sequence: CASSKGQTLGELFF. CDR3 sequence (DNA): TGTGCCAGCAGTAAGGGACAGACACTCGGGGAGCTGTTTTTT. The chain is built from TRBV27 and TRBJ2-2, with TRBD1 identical over 7 bases. The CDR3 contains 14 residues. CDR1 is MNHEY and CDR2 is SMNVEV in the germline V gene (reference sequence). Losses at the gene ends were 5 bases for V and 7 bases for J; bases not matched to a gene: 7.

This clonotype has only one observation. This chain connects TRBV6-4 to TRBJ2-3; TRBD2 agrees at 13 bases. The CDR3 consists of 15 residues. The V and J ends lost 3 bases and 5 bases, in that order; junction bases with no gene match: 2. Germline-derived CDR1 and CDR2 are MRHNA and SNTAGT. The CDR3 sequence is CASSEGLAGQDTQYF. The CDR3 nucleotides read TGTGCCAGCAGTGAGGGACTAGCGGGGCAAGATACGCAGTATTTT.

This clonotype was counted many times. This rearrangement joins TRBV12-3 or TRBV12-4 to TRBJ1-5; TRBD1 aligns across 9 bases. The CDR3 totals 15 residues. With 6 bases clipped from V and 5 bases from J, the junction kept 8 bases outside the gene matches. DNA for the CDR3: TGTGCCAGCAGAAGAGACAGGGGGAAGGATCAGCCCCAGCATTTT. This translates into CASRRDRGKDQPQHF.

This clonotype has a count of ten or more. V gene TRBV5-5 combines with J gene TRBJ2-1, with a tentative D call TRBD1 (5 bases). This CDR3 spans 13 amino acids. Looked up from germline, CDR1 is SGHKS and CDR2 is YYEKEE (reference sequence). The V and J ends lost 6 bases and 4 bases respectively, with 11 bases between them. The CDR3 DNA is TGTGCCAGCAAACAGGACGGATACAATGAGCAGTTCTTC. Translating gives CASKQDGYNEQFF.

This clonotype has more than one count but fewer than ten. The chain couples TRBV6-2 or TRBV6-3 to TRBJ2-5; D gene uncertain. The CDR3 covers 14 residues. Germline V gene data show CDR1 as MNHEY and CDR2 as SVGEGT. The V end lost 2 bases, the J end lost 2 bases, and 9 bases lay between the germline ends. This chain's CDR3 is CASSYIEGQETQYF. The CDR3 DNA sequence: TGTGCCAGCAGTTACATAGAAGGGCAAGAGACCCAGTACTTC.

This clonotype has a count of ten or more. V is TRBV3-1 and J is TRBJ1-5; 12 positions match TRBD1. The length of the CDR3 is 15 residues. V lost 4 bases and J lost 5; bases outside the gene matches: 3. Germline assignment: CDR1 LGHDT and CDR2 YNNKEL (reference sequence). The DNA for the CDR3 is TGTGCCAGCAGCCCGGGACAGGGGGCGGATCAGCCCCAGCATTTT. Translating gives CASSPGQGADQPQHF.

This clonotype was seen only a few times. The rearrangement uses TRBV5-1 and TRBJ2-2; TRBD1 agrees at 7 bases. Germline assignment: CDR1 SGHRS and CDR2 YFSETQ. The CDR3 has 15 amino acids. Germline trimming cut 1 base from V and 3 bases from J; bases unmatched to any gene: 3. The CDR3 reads CASSLWDSDTGELFF. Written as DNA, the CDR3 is TGCGCCAGCAGCTTGTGGGACAGCGACACCGGGGAGCTGTTTTTT.

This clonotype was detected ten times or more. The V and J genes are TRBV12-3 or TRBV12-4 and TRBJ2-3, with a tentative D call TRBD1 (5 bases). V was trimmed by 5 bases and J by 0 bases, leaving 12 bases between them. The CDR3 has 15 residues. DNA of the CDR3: TGTGCCAGCAGTCCCGACAGTTCTAGCACAGATACGCAGTATTTT. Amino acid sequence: CASSPDSSSTDTQYF.

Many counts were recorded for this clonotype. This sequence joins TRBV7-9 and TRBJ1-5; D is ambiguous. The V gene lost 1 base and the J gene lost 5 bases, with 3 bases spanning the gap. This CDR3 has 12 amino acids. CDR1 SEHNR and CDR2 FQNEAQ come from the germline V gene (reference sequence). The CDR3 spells CASSLEDQPQHF. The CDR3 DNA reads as TGTGCCAGCAGCTTAGAGGATCAGCCCCAGCATTTT.

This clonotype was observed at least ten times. This CDR3 is CASSHSDFGGPGETQYF. DNA for the CDR3: TGTGCCAGCAGCCACTCGGATTTCGGAGGGCCGGGGGAGACCCAGTACTTC. The chain carries TRBV3-1 and TRBJ2-5; maybe TRBD2 (6 bases). V was pared by 3 bases and J by 5 bases, with 22 bases between. CDR1 and CDR2 from the germline V gene are LGHDT and YNNKEL (reference sequence). This CDR3 has 17 amino acids.

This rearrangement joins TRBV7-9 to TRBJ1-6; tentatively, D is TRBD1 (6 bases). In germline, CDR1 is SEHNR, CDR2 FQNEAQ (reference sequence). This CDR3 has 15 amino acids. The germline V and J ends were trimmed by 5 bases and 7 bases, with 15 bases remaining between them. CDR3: CASSPPDSSNSPLHF. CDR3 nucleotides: TGTGCCAGCAGCCCCCCGGACAGCTCCAATTCACCCCTCCACTTT.

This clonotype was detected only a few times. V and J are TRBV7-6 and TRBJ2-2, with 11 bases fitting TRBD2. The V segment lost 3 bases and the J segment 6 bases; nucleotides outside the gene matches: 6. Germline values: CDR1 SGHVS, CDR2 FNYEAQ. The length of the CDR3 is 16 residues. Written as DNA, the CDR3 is TGTGCCAGCAGCTTTACTAGCGGGGGTGCCCCCGGGGAGCTGTTTTTT. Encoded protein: CASSFTSGGAPGELFF.

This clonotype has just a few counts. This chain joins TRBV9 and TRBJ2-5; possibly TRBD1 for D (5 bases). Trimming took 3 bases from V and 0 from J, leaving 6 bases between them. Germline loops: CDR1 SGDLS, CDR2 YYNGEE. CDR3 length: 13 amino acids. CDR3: CASSDRYQETQYF. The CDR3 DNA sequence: TGTGCCAGCAGCGACAGGTACCAAGAGACCCAGTACTTC.

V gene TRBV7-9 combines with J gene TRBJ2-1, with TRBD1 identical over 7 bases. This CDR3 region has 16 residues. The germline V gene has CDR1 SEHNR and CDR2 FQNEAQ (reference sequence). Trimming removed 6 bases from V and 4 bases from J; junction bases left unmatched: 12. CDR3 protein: CASSPSGTAEYNEQFF. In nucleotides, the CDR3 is TGTGCCAGCAGTCCCTCCGGGACAGCAGAATACAATGAGCAGTTCTTC.

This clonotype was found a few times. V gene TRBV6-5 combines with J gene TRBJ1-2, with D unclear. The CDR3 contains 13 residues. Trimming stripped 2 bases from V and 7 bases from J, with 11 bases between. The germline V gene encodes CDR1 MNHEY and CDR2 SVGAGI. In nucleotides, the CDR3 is TGTGCCAGCAGTTACAAGGCCGATGGTGGCTACACCTTC. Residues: CASSYKADGGYTF.

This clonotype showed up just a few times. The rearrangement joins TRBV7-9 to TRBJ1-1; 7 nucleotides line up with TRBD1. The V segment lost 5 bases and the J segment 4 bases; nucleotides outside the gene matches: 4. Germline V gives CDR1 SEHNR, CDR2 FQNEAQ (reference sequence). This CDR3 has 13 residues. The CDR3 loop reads CASSLGDSTEAFF. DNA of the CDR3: TGTGCCAGCAGCCTGGGGGACAGCACTGAAGCTTTCTTT.

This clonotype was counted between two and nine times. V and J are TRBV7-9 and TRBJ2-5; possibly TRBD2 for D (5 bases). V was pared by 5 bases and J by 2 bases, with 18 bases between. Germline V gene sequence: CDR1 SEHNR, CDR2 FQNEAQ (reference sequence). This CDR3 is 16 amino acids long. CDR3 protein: CASSSEWVGLQETQYF. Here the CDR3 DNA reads TGTGCCAGCAGCAGCGAGTGGGTAGGACTGCAAGAGACCCAGTACTTC.

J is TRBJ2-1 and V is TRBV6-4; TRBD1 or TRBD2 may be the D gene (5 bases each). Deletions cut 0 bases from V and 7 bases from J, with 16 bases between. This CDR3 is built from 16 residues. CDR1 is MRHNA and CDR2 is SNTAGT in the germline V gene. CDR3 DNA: TGTGCCAGCAGTGACTCGAGGCTTAGGGACCGGAATGAGCAGTTCTTC. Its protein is CASSDSRLRDRNEQFF.

CDR3 loop: CASTRAREQYV. The CDR3 DNA follows: TGCGCCAGCACACGGGCAAGGGAGCAGTACGTC. This rearrangement joins TRBV5-1 to TRBJ2-7; D is ambiguous. This CDR3 comprises 11 residues. V was pared by 6 bases and J by 7 bases, with 11 bases between. CDR1 and CDR2 (germline): SGHRS, YFSETQ.

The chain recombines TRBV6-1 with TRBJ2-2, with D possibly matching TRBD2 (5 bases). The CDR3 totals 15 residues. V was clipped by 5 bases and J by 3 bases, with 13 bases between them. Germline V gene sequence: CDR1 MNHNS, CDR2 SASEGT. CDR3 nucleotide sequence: TGTGCCAGCAGTCCCACGCGGGCGGACACCGGGGAGCTGTTTTTT. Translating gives CASSPTRADTGELFF.

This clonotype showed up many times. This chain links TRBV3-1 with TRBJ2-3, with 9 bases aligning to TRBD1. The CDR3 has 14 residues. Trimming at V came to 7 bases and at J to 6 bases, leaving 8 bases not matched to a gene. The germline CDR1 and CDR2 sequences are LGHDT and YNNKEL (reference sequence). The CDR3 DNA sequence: TGTGCCAGCACCCCGACAGGGGGTGATGATACGCAGTATTTT. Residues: CASTPTGGDDTQYF.

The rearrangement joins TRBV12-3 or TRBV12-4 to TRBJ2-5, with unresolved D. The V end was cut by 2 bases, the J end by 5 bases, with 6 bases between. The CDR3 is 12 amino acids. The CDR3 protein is CASSLRWETQYF. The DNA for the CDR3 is TGTGCCAGCAGTTTACGCTGGGAGACCCAGTACTTC.

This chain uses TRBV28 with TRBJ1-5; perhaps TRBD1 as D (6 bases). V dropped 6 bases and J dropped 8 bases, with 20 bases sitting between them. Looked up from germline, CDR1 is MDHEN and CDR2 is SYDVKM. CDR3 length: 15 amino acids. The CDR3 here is CASSPGTPFKEPQHF. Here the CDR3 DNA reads TGTGCCAGCAGCCCCGGGACACCGTTCAAAGAGCCCCAGCATTTT.

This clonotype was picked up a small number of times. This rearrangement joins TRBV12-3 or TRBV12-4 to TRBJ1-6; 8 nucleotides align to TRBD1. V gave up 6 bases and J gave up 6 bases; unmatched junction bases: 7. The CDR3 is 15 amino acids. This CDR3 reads CASSFEDRVNSPLHF. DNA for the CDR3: TGTGCCAGCAGCTTCGAGGACAGGGTTAATTCACCCCTCCACTTT.

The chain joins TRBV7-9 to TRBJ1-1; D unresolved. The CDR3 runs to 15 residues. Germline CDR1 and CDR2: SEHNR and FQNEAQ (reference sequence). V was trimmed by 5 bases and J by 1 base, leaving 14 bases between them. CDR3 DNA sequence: TGTGCCAGCAGCCCCTACCGGGAAACGAACACTGAAGCTTTCTTT. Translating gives CASSPYRETNTEAFF.

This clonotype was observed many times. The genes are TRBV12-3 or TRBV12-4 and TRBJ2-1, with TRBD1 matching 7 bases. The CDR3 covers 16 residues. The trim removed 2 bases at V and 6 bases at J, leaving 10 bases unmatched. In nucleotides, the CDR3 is TGTGCCAGCAGTTTAAGGGAGACAGGGCTTTTCAATGAGCAGTTCTTC. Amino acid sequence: CASSLRETGLFNEQFF.

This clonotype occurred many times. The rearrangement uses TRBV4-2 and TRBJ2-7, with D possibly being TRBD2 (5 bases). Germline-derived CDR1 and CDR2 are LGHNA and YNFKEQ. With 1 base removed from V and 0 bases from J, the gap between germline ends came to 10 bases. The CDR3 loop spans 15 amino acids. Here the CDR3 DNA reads TGTGCCAGCAGCCAAGGGCTAGCTAGCTCCTACGAGCAGTACTTC. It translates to CASSQGLASSYEQYF.